This T cell receptor (beta chain) was recorded in a study of preoperative IRX-2 immunotherapy in early breast cancer. Assay used: immunoSEQ multiplex PCR; TCRdb lists only in-frame clones, some missing. The table has some 30,000 clones, around 87% seen once. Regarding treatment: preoperative locoregional IRX-2 cytokine immunotherapy. Samples came from a phase Ib trial of preoperative locoregional IRX-2 cytokine immunotherapy. Germline V lookup: CDR1 SGHRS, CDR2 YFSETQ. V dropped 10 bases and J dropped 6; count of bases not matched to a gene: 4. The CDR3 is 12 residues long. The chain carries TRBV5-1 and TRBJ2-1, with 10 bases aligning to TRBD2. The receptor was isolated from a human donor with breast cancer. Sampling was conducted from a patient treated with IRX-2 immunotherapy. The CDR3 spells CAWRTSGNEQFF. CDR3 DNA: TGCGCCTGGCGGACTAGCGGCAATGAGCAGTTCTTC.